This TCR beta chain comes out of a study of shared clonotypes between healthy human individuals. Background on the study: Ranging from 18 to 49 in age, donors were a couple of women and a few men. Study findings and constraints: Sampling involved blood alone; tissue repertoires likely differ. Larger estimated richness was generally recorded for naive subsets relative to memory subsets.

About this clone: As yet, its antigen is unknown.

V lost 2 bases, J lost 2 bases, and 6 bases lay in between. The CDR3 consists of 13 residues. Germline values: CDR1 PRHDT, CDR2 FYEKMQ (reference sequence). Sequencing was performed with immunoSEQ multiplex PCR; in TCRdb, only in-frame clones are kept and a portion is missing. The table has some 2 million clones, about 95% seen once. Naive CD8 cells lacked CD45RO and underwent positive selection for CCR7, leaving out terminally differentiated effector memory CD45RA+ cells. Sequencing was carried out using naive CD8+ T cells sorted from blood. The receptor was isolated from a man aged 18 to 29 in good health. V gene TRBV13 combines with J gene TRBJ1-1, with D unclear. CDR3 sequence reads: CASSLMGNTEAFF. The CDR3 DNA follows: TGTGCCAGCAGCTTAATGGGAAACACTGAAGCTTTCTTT. Variable domain in full (rest from reference TRBV13 and TRBJ1-1): AAGVIQSPRHLIKEKRETATLKCYPIPRHDTVYWYQQGPGQDPQFLISFYEKMQSDKGSIPDRFSAQQFSDYHSELNMSSLELGDSALYFCASSLMGNTEAFFGQGTRLTVV.